The 20 T cell receptor beta chains below come from one sample, sequenced in a study of CXCR3-negative and CXCR3-positive naive CD8 T cells. Study-wide results and limits: The study found more hydrophobic TRB CDR3s in CXCR3-positive naive cells than in CXCR3-negative naive cells.

Their antigen targets remain unknown. 5' RACE that incorporated UMI labels was used to prepare the TRB cDNA libraries. Reanalyzing the 5' RACE reads, TCRdb keeps one entry per CDR3 protein, without DNA. The table for this sample gives about 150,000 distinct CDR3 sequences. Sequenced material: naive CXCR3+ CD8+ T cells from blood. The subset here: CD45RO-CCR7+CD27+CD95- naive CD8+ T cells expressing CXCR3 (TNR3+). These receptors originate from a human donor in good health. Some clones in this sample may be carry-over from other donors' samples.

The chain uses TRBV6-6 and TRBJ2-5. CDR3 length equals 16 residues. The germline CDR1 and CDR2 sequences are MNHNY and SVGAGI (reference sequence). The CDR3 loop reads CASSYLLAEYQETQYF.

This sequence joins TRBV9 and TRBJ2-2; the D call from TCRdb, TRBD2, cannot be confirmed without DNA. The CDR3 consists of 16 residues. Germline values: CDR1 SGDLS, CDR2 YYNGEE. The CDR3 here is CASSEAHGEDTGELFF. The complete variable domain, with remaining parts taken from reference TRBV9 and TRBJ2-2, reads DSGVTQTPKHLITATGQRVTLRCSPRSGDLSVYWYQQSLDQGLQFLIQYYNGEERAKGNILERFSAQQFPDLHSELNLSSLELGDSALYFCASSEAHGEDTGELFFGEGSRLTVL.

This chain joins TRBV28 and TRBJ2-1. Germline V lookup: CDR1 MDHEN, CDR2 SYDVKM. This CDR3 is 14 amino acids long. This CDR3 reads CATDGGRTYNEQFF.

The chain is built from TRBV5-6 and TRBJ2-5; TCRdb proposes TRBD1, but this gene call is untestable without DNA. Germline values: CDR1 SGHDT, CDR2 YYEEEE. This CDR3 has 12 amino acids. This CDR3 reads CASSPGPTTQYF.

The chain links TRBV6-4 to TRBJ2-1; TCRdb's assignment of TRBD1 cannot be checked, as there is no DNA. The CDR3 runs 15 residues. The V gene's germline CDR1 is MRHNA and CDR2 SNTAGT. The CDR3 spells CASSDGQGSLNEQFF.

The chain has TRBV28 and TRBJ1-6; TCRdb proposes TRBD1, but this gene call is untestable without DNA. This CDR3 is built from 17 residues. Germline lookup yields CDR1 MDHEN and CDR2 SYDVKM. This chain's CDR3 is CASSLPGGGLRNSPLHF.

The J gene is TRBJ2-5, the V gene TRBV4-3; TCRdb selects TRBD1, and the lack of DNA leaves this call unchecked. The CDR3 totals 15 residues. The germline V gene encodes CDR1 LGHNA and CDR2 YSLEER. CDR3 region: CASSQDFPGKETQYF.

The chain employs TRBV4-1 and TRBJ2-2; TCRdb's D call of TRBD2 is untestable without DNA. Germline CDR1 MGHRA, CDR2 YSYEKL. This CDR3 has 15 residues. The CDR3 is CASSWGGSNTGELFF.

The rearrangement links TRBV5-1 to TRBJ2-1; TCRdb indicates TRBD2, and absent DNA this call remains unverified. Per the germline V gene, CDR1 is SGHRS and CDR2 is YFSETQ. The CDR3 extends over 16 amino acids. This chain's CDR3 is CASSQASGGNYNEQFF.

The chain has TRBV4-1 and TRBJ2-7; TCRdb's assignment of TRBD1 cannot be checked, as there is no DNA. The CDR3 loop spans 14 amino acids. Germline-derived CDR1 and CDR2 are MGHRA and YSYEKL. The CDR3 loop reads CASSQDGRGGEQYF.

This rearrangement joins TRBV6-2 or TRBV6-3 to TRBJ1-1; TCRdb returns TRBD1, unconfirmable since there is no DNA. Germline assignment: CDR1 MNHEY and CDR2 SVGEGT. This CDR3 comprises 14 residues. The chain's CDR3 is CASLKGGLSTEAFF.

The CDR3 reads CASSEALAGGTQETQYF. The rearrangement links TRBV2 to TRBJ2-5; TCRdb gives TRBD2 as the D gene, but with no DNA this cannot be confirmed. This CDR3 region has 17 residues. Looked up from germline, CDR1 is SNHLY and CDR2 is FYNNEI.

The CDR3 region is CASSQDGGQETQYF. V and J are TRBV3-1 and TRBJ2-5; TCRdb outputs TRBD2, but without DNA this stays unchecked. This CDR3 is 14 amino acids long. The germline V gene encodes CDR1 LGHDT and CDR2 YNNKEL (reference sequence).

The chain carries TRBV12-3 or TRBV12-4 and TRBJ1-4. This CDR3 has 15 amino acids. The CDR3 region is CASSTEIGPNEKLFF.

The chain combines TRBV20-1 with TRBJ2-7. Germline V gene lookup returns CDR1 DFQATT and CDR2 SNEGSKA (reference sequence). CDR3 length equals 16 residues. The chain's CDR3 is CSARDTTQSLSYEQYF.

The gene calls are TRBV29-1 and TRBJ1-2. CDR1 and CDR2 (germline): SQVTM, ANQGSEA. The CDR3 is made up of 13 amino acids. This CDR3 reads CSVEIGTNYGYTF.

This chain links TRBV7-9 with TRBJ1-5. This CDR3 has 14 residues. CDR1 is SEHNR, CDR2 FQNEAQ, per germline (reference sequence). The CDR3 loop reads CASSSLLGDQPQHF.

This chain connects TRBV20-1 to TRBJ2-3; lacking DNA, the TRBD1 call made by TCRdb goes unchecked. CDR3 length equals 14 residues. Germline CDR1 DFQATT, CDR2 SNEGSKA (reference sequence). CDR3 amino acids: CSVKDSGAPDTQYF.

The chain joins TRBV20-1 to TRBJ2-7; TCRdb reports TRBD1, a call that lacks DNA to check it against. This CDR3 has 14 amino acids. Germline CDR1 reads DFQATT; CDR2 reads SNEGSKA (reference sequence). CDR3 protein: CSAKGGRVGYEQYF.

The rearrangement joins TRBV4-1 to TRBJ2-7; TCRdb's D gene call, TRBD2, goes unchecked for lack of DNA. This CDR3 spans 15 amino acids. Germline assignment: CDR1 MGHRA and CDR2 YSYEKL. CDR3 sequence reads: CASSQAGLADYEQYF.